A selection of T cell receptor beta chains follows, all from one sample in a study of T cell repertoires in cytomegalovirus infection. From the reads, TCRdb called clonotypes with MiXCR, one entry per CDR3 protein. The table lists about 150,000 distinct CDR3 sequences, 23% of them singletons. Material for sequencing was PBMCs. These receptors were obtained from a human donor in good health (CMV status not recorded). Some clones in this sample may be carry-over from other donors' samples. Both conserved end residues are part of each CDR3.

CASSLTSQGTYEQYF	TRBV27
CSARGLPFGSSGSRTQYF	TRBV20-1
CASSLTGYEQYF	TRBV6-1
CASSSMGLAGNIGSEQYF	TRBV5-1
CASSLENEKLFF	TRBV7-2
CASSHGPDYGYTF	TRBV7-2
CASSLALSGGQETQYF	TRBV7-2
CASSEEGESYEQYF	TRBV2
CASSPQNSGNTIYF	TRBV7-6
CASSIGAYEQFF	TRBV18
CASSHSTGDNEQYF	TRBV4-3
CASNPRVPGTNTEAFF	TRBV6-1
CSARESVRKGGAGVIETQYF	TRBV20-1
CSVESGVRNEQYF	TRBV29-1
CASSRGGVVDTQYF	TRBV28